A single sample gave rise to the 20 T cell receptor beta chains below, sequenced in a study of CD8+ T cells in alopecia areata. The sample's treatment: oral pan-JAK inhibitor, 5-10 mg twice daily. It was cDNA, reverse transcribed from extracted RNA, that served as the sequencing template. Data came from immunoSEQ multiplex PCR; TCRdb stores just in-frame clones and leaves some out. The sample has some 220,000 clones, less than 75% seen once; the top ten hold roughly 1.5%. The sequencing used CD4+ T cells sorted from blood, collected at week 4, from a patient treated with tofacitinib. The receptors stem from a human donor with alopecia areata.

This chain links TRBV4-1 with TRBJ2-1, with unresolved D. The CDR3 loop spans 13 amino acids. CDR1 MGHRA and CDR2 YSYEKL come from the germline V gene. Trimming stripped 0 bases from V and 7 bases from J, with 7 bases between. The CDR3 protein is CASSQELSNEQFF. DNA for the CDR3: TGCGCCAGCAGCCAAGAGCTAAGTAATGAGCAGTTCTTC.

V and J are TRBV2 and TRBJ1-5; D is unresolved. The CDR3 consists of 14 residues. Trimming cost V 3 bases and J 2 bases, with 8 bases left between them. CDR1 and CDR2 (germline): SNHLY, FYNNEI. The CDR3 nucleotides are TGTGCCAGCAGTGATGGGAGGGGCAATCAGCCCCAGCATTTT. Translated: CASSDGRGNQPQHF.

The rearrangement uses TRBV7-7 and TRBJ2-2; D possibly uses TRBD1 or TRBD2 (5 bases each). The CDR3 has 14 residues. CDR1 is SSHAT and CDR2 is FNYEAQ in the germline V gene (reference sequence). Trimming stripped 5 bases from V and 7 bases from J, with 14 bases between. Written as DNA, the CDR3 is TGTGCCAGCAGCCCAGACCAGGGAGTCGGGGAGCTGTTTTTT. It translates to CASSPDQGVGELFF.

J is TRBJ2-2 and V is TRBV4-2; maybe TRBD1 (5 bases). The germline gives CDR1 LGHNA, CDR2 YNFKEQ. The CDR3 has 15 amino acids. V lost 1 base to trimming and J lost 6 bases, with 12 bases between them. Here the CDR3 DNA reads TGTGCCAGCAGCCAAGTGAGCAGGGCGGCCGGGGAGCTGTTTTTT. Residues: CASSQVSRAAGELFF.

J is TRBJ1-2 and V is TRBV2; D not resolved. Germline CDR1 SNHLY, CDR2 FYNNEI. There are 12 residues in the CDR3. V was trimmed by 6 bases and J by 4 bases, leaving 9 bases between them. The CDR3 reads CASSEGGYGYTF. The DNA of the CDR3 is TGTGCCAGCAGCGAGGGTGGCTATGGCTACACCTTC.

This clone was observed a single time. The V gene is TRBV5-1, the J gene TRBJ2-7; TRBD2 matches at 9 bases. Trimming removed 4 bases from V and 0 bases from J; junction bases left unmatched: 5. The length of the CDR3 is 15 residues. Per germline, CDR1 SGHRS and CDR2 YFSETQ. The CDR3: CASSPSGGFSYEQYF. The CDR3 region has the DNA TGCGCCAGCAGCCCCAGCGGGGGGTTCTCCTACGAGCAGTACTTC.

This sequence joins TRBV13 and TRBJ2-6; D may correspond to TRBD1 or TRBD2 (5 bases each). The CDR3 totals 15 residues. V gave up 5 bases and J gave up 4 bases, with 12 bases separating them. CDR1 PRHDT and CDR2 FYEKMQ come from the germline V gene (reference sequence). DNA of the CDR3: TGTGCCAGCAGCCTCGGGACCCGAGGGGCCAACGTCCTGACTTTC. As protein: CASSLGTRGANVLTF. Complete variable domain (other parts from reference TRBV13 and TRBJ2-6): AAGVIQSPRHLIKEKRETATLKCYPIPRHDTVYWYQQGPGQDPQFLISFYEKMQSDKGSIPDRFSAQQFSDYHSELNMSSLELGDSALYFCASSLGTRGANVLTFGAGSRLTVL.

The chain employs TRBV7-9 and TRBJ2-7; tentatively, D is TRBD2 (5 bases). The germline V gene encodes CDR1 SEHNR and CDR2 FQNEAQ (reference sequence). The CDR3 runs 12 residues. V was pared by 1 base and J by 10 bases, with 11 bases between. The CDR3 spells CASSLVGPGQYF. In nucleotides, the CDR3 is TGTGCCAGCAGCTTAGTAGGTCCGGGACAGTACTTC.

The V and J genes are TRBV5-1 and TRBJ2-7; 9 bases agree with TRBD1. Trimming at V came to 0 bases and at J to 5 bases, leaving 6 bases not matched to a gene. This CDR3 comprises 15 residues. Looked up from germline, CDR1 is SGHRS and CDR2 is YFSETQ. In nucleotides, the CDR3 is TGCGCCAGCAGCTTGGGTCTGGGACAGGGCCACGAGCAGTACTTC. This encodes CASSLGLGQGHEQYF. Combining the CDR3 with reference TRBV5-1 and TRBJ2-7 gives the whole variable domain KAGVTQTPRYLIKTRGQQVTLSCSPISGHRSVSWYQQTPGQGLQFLFEYFSETQRNKGNFPGRFSGRQFSNSRSEMNVSTLELGDSALYLCASSLGLGQGHEQYFGPGTRLTVT.

Regarding this clone: The same CDR3 also results from other DNA sequences found in this sample. The chain couples TRBV2 to TRBJ2-5, with TRBD1 as a possible D gene (5 bases). The germline V gene has CDR1 SNHLY and CDR2 FYNNEI. Trimming cost V 4 bases and J 2 bases, with 8 bases left between them. This CDR3 comprises 13 residues. This CDR3 reads CASSVGRQETQYF. The CDR3 coding sequence is TGTGCCAGCAGTGTGGGGCGGCAAGAGACCCAGTACTTC.

The CDR3 bases are TGTGCCTGGAGTGTACCCGAGGGGAACTACGAGCAGTACTTC. Translating gives CAWSVPEGNYEQYF. V is TRBV30 and J is TRBJ2-7; D assignment may be TRBD1 or TRBD2 (5 bases each). Trimming took off 0 bases at V and 3 bases at J, with 12 bases between the two ends. The CDR3 is 14 residues long. Germline V gene lookup returns CDR1 GTSNPN and CDR2 SVGIG (reference sequence).

The rearrangement uses TRBV19 and TRBJ1-5, with D possibly TRBD1 on 6 matching bases. The ends were cut back, 5 bases at V and 2 bases at J, with 7 bases in the middle. This CDR3 comprises 13 residues. Germline V CDR1 and CDR2: LNHDA, SQIVND (reference sequence). This chain's CDR3 is CASSPGGNQPQHF. The CDR3 nucleotides read TGTGCCAGTAGTCCAGGGGGCAATCAGCCCCAGCATTTT.

The rearrangement links TRBV9 to TRBJ2-2; D tentatively reads TRBD1 or TRBD2 (5 bases each). There are 16 residues in the CDR3. The V and J ends lost 4 bases and 0 bases respectively, with 13 bases between them. Germline CDR1 is SGDLS and CDR2 is YYNGEE. CDR3 nucleotide sequence: TGTGCCAGCAGCCCCGGGACCTACTCGAACACCGGGGAGCTGTTTTTT. It specifies CASSPGTYSNTGELFF.

This clone has more than one count but fewer than ten. The chain has TRBV5-1 and TRBJ1-1; possible D gene TRBD1, 5 bases. V was pared by 1 base and J by 1 base, with 11 bases between. This CDR3 is built from 15 residues. Germline CDR1 reads SGHRS; CDR2 reads YFSETQ. The CDR3 coding sequence is TGCGCCAGCAGCTTGCGGGGACGGACGAACACTGAAGCTTTCTTT. It is translated as CASSLRGRTNTEAFF. The entire variable domain, with the rest obtained from reference TRBV5-1 and TRBJ1-1, is as follows: KAGVTQTPRYLIKTRGQQVTLSCSPISGHRSVSWYQQTPGQGLQFLFEYFSETQRNKGNFPGRFSGRQFSNSRSEMNVSTLELGDSALYLCASSLRGRTNTEAFFGQGTRLTVV.

V and J are TRBV10-3 and TRBJ1-1; D gene uncertain. V lost 6 bases to trimming and J lost 4 bases, with 15 bases between them. The CDR3 runs 14 residues. Germline V gene sequence: CDR1 ENHRY, CDR2 SYGVKD. DNA of the CDR3: TGTGCCATCAGGGAGGTCCTGCGGGGCACTGAAGCTTTCTTT. This codes for CAIREVLRGTEAFF.

The V and J genes are TRBV25-1 and TRBJ2-5, with TRBD1 as a possible D gene (6 bases). This CDR3 has 14 amino acids. Trimming took off 4 bases at V and 4 bases at J, with 13 bases between the two ends. CDR1 and CDR2 (germline): MGHDK, SYGVNS. The CDR3 nucleotides are TGTGCCAGCAGTGCCTACAGGGTGAGAGAGACCCAGTACTTC. Encoded protein: CASSAYRVRETQYF.

The V gene is TRBV29-1, the J gene TRBJ2-2; possibly TRBD1 for D (6 bases). Germline values: CDR1 SQVTM, CDR2 ANQGSEA. This CDR3 is 14 amino acids long. Deletions cut 6 bases from V and 0 bases from J, with 11 bases between. This CDR3 is CSVAQGPNTGELFF. CDR3 DNA: TGCAGCGTGGCGCAGGGGCCGAACACCGGGGAGCTGTTTTTT.

The CDR3 sequence is CASSEAALAGGRETQYF. In DNA form, the CDR3 reads TGTGCCAGCAGTGAAGCTGCACTAGCGGGAGGTAGAGAGACCCAGTACTTC. The rearrangement joins TRBV2 to TRBJ2-5, with TRBD2 matching 12 bases. The length of the CDR3 is 17 residues. Trimming cost V 0 bases and J 4 bases; bases outside gene matches: 6. Germline assignment: CDR1 SNHLY and CDR2 FYNNEI.

The chain joins TRBV6-1 to TRBJ2-3, with 7 bases lining up with TRBD2. The germline V gene has CDR1 MNHNS and CDR2 SASEGT. This CDR3 is 14 amino acids long. V shed 8 bases and J 0 bases; nucleotides not matched to a gene: 5. The CDR3 is CASLRDYSTDTQYF. The CDR3 nucleotides read TGTGCCAGCTTAAGGGACTACAGCACAGATACGCAGTATTTT.

The chain has TRBV4-3 and TRBJ1-1, with 11 bases identical to TRBD1. V shed 5 bases, J shed 4 bases, and the junction held 15 bases outside the gene matches. The CDR3 runs 18 residues. Germline CDR1 LGHNA, CDR2 YSLEER. CDR3 sequence reads: CASSFRGTGGSMGTEAFF. In DNA, the CDR3 is TGCGCCAGCAGCTTCCGAGGGACAGGGGGTTCGATGGGCACTGAAGCTTTCTTT.